This TCR beta chain was sequenced in a study of T cells after yellow fever vaccination. Looking at the study overall: SMART-Seq v4 Ultra Low Input served to prepare low-cell-number fractions.

With 10 bases clipped from V and 2 bases from J, the junction kept 13 bases outside the gene matches. CDR1 SGHNT and CDR2 YYREEE come from the germline V gene (reference sequence). The CDR3 has 15 amino acids. 5'RACE template switching added a universal primer site and UMIs to TCR cDNA. TCRdb reanalysed the 5' RACE reads using MiXCR and keeps one entry per CDR3 protein. The repertoire includes fewer than 650,000 distinct CDR3 sequences, 21% of them detected once, and about 17% sits in the top ten. The sequence derives from a man younger than 35 who received the YFV17D yellow fever vaccine. The sequenced sample was PBMCs, obtained about 21 days after the first yellow fever vaccination. The V call is TRBV5-4, the J call TRBJ2-5, with 8 positions matching TRBD2. The CDR3 bases are TGTGCCGGCCTCATGGGCGGGGGGTCACAAGAGACCCAGTACTTC. This translates into CAGLMGGGSQETQYF.